The TCR beta chain described here comes from a study of shared clonotypes between healthy human individuals. The naive CD8 population came from CD45RO-negative cells selected for CCR7, without terminally differentiated effector memory CD45RA+ cells. Trimming removed 6 bases from V and 5 bases from J; junction bases left unmatched: 5. Germline CDR1 reads SQVTM; CDR2 reads ANQGSEA. There are 13 residues in the CDR3. The assay was run at deep level. Sequencing used immunoSEQ multiplex PCR; TCRdb keeps in-frame clones, though not all of them. The sample records millions of clones, roughly 94% being singletons. Points on this clone: The antigen is undetermined.

Study-wide findings and caveats: Clonotypes which were not shared had lower generation probabilities than clonotypes that all four donors shared. In a few donors, around 5.5% of naive CD4 clonotypes appeared in common.

The TCR comes from a man aged 18 to 30 in good health. Sequenced sample: naive CD8+ T cells sorted from blood. The V gene is TRBV29-1, the J gene TRBJ2-1, with 9 bases aligning to TRBD2. The CDR3 region has the DNA TGCAGCGTGTTAGCGGGAGTAAACAATGAGCAGTTCTTC. It codes for CSVLAGVNNEQFF.